This T cell receptor (beta chain) was identified in a study of cytomegalovirus exposure and HLA in healthy donors. The study's findings and limits: Earlier findings revealed that most TCR beta V segments proved productive either about 87% or about 30% of the time. Some TCR beta chains (around 160 of them) were listed as cytomegalovirus-associated. TCR beta chain V- and J-gene trimming was linked, in a later analysis, to a missense variant in DCLRE1C.

The CDR3 covers 16 residues. V shed 4 bases and J shed 1 base, with 16 bases lying between them. The germline CDR1 and CDR2 sequences are SGHRS and YFSETQ. It was with 60 Vbeta and 13 Jbeta primers that the PCR ran. In the study's own analysis: About 9.9 million of the 75 million to 95 million unique TCR beta chains counted in a later analysis were shared. Here immunoSEQ multiplex PCR was the method, and the copy in TCRdb shows in-frame clones only, minus some. The D gene and trimming were derived from the DNA, and the V and J assignments and clone size from that table. The specimen's table records about 54,000 clones. A note on this clone: Its antigen is undetermined.

Material for sequencing was PBMCs. The chain recombines TRBV5-1 with TRBJ2-3; tentative D call: TRBD2 (6 bases). This clonotype was sampled from a woman between 40 and 55 years old in good health and CMV-seronegative. The CDR3 sequence is CASSPDSGAGTDTQYF. The CDR3 nucleotides are TGCGCCAGCAGCCCGGATAGCGGAGCAGGCACAGATACGCAGTATTTT.